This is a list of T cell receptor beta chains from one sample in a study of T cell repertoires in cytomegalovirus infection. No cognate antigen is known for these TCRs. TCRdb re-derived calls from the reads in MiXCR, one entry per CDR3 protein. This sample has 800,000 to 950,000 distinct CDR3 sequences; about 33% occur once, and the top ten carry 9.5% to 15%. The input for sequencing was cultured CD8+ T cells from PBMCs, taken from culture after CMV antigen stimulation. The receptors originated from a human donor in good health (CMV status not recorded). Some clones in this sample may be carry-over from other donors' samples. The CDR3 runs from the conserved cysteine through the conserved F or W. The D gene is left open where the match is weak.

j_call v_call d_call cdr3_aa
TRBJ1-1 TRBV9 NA CASSVATRPFF
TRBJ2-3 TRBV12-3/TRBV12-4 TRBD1 CASSFQGAGDTQYF
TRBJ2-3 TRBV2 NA CASSEGLAYTDTQYF
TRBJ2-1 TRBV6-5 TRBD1 CASSGDSLVNEQFF
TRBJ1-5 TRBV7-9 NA CASSLGSDQPQHF
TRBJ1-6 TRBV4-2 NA CASSQHPSGGDSPLHF
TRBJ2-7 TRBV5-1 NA CASSLGESFVIEQYF
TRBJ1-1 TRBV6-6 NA CASQTMNTEAFF
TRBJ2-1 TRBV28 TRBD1 CAITDRAYYNEQFF
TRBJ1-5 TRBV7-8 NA CASSGGEHRPQHF
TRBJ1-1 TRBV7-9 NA CASSSPTEKNTEAFF
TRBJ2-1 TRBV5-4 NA CASVLGSEQFF
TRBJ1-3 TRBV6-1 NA CASNSTPHRRRNTIYF
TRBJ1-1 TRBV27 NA CASSTGTTSEAFF
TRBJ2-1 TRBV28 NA CASSLLGTNEQFF
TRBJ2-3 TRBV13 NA CASSLSRTGLISTDTQYF
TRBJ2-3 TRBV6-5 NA CASNSQDTQYF
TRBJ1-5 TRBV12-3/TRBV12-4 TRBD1 CASSREQGGSGNQPQHF
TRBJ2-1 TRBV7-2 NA CASSLSGYRSYNEQFF
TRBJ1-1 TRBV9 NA CASRAGVGDTEAFF
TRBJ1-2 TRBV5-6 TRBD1 CASSFVTGANYGYTF
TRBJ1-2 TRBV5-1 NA CASRAGTNYGYSF
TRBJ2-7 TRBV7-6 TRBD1 CASSLEPQQGPSYEQYF
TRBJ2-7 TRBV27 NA CASSPPLVGATGSEQYF
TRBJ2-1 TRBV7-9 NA CASSLGPRSLF
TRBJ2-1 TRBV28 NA CASHTFGDEQFF
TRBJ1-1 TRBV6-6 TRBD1 CASRTGLGVNTEAFF
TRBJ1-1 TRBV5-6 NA CASSGEWRTEAFF
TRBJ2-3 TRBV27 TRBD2 CASSPSGGAGTDTQYF
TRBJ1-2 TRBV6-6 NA CASSYVWQKVYGYTF
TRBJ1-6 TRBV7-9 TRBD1 CASAASTGVRNSPLHF
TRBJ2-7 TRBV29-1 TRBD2 CSVELAGAYEQYF
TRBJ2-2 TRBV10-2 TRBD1 CASSRRQGGTGELFF
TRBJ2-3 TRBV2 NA CASLLGTDTQYF
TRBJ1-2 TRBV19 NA CASSWDLGGNYGYTF
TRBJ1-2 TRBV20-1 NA CSARGARRRGYTF
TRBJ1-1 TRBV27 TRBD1 CASSSGQVMNTEAFF
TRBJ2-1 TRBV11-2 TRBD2 CASSPRLFLAGGYNEQFF